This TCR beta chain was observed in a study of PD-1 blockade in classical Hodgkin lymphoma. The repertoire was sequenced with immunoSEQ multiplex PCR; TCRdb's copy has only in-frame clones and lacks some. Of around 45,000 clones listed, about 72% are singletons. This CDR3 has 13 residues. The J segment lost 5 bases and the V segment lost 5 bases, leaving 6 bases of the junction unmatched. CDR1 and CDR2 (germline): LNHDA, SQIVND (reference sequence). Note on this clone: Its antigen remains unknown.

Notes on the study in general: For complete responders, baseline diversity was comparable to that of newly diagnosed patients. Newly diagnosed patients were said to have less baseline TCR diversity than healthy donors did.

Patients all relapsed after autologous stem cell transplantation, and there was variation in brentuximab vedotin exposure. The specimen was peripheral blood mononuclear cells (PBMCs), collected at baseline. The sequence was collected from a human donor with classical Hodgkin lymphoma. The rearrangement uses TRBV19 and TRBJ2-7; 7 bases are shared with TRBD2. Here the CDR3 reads CASSLGGFDEQYF. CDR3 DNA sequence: TGTGCCAGTAGTCTGGGGGGGTTCGACGAGCAGTACTTC. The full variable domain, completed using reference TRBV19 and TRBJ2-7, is DGGITQSPKYLFRKEGQNVTLSCEQNLNHDAMYWYRQDPGQGLRLIYYSQIVNDFQKGDIAEGYSVSREKKESFPLTVTSAQKNPTAFYLCASSLGGFDEQYFGPGTRLTVT.